These 32 T cell receptor beta chains were sequenced from one sample in a study of cytomegalovirus exposure and HLA in healthy donors. 13 Jbeta primers and 60 Vbeta primers were used for the PCR. Generated by immunoSEQ multiplex PCR, the TCRdb table keeps only in-frame clones and is missing some. Found here are about 50,000 clones, 77% of them singletons; the top ten hold approximately 2.7%. Sequenced sample: PBMCs. Receptors were obtained from a woman between 40 and 55 years old in good health and CMV-seropositive.

The CDR3 DNA sequence: TGTGCCAGCAGCCCAGGACAGCCCAATGAGCAGTTCTTC. Amino acid sequence: CASSPGQPNEQFF. V gene TRBV7-9 combines with J gene TRBJ2-1; D might be TRBD1 (6 bases). CDR3 length: 13 amino acids. Trimming removed 5 bases at V and 6 bases at J, with 11 bases between. CDR1 SEHNR and CDR2 FQNEAQ come from the germline V gene (reference sequence).

The V gene is TRBV7-6, the J gene TRBJ2-2; 8 nucleotides align to TRBD2. This CDR3 spans 14 amino acids. The V and J ends lost 5 bases and 6 bases, in that order; junction bases with no gene match: 5. Germline V gene sequence: CDR1 SGHVS, CDR2 FNYEAQ. DNA for the CDR3: TGTGCCAGCAGCCCCGTCGGGGGGGCCGGGGAGCTGTTTTTT. Translation gives CASSPVGGAGELFF.

The V and J genes are TRBV19 and TRBJ1-2; D gene ambiguous. V dropped 5 bases and J dropped 4 bases, with 8 bases sitting between them. CDR1 is LNHDA and CDR2 is SQIVND in the germline V gene (reference sequence). This CDR3 comprises 12 residues. CDR3 loop: CASSQALYGYTF. CDR3 nucleotides: TGTGCCAGTAGTCAAGCACTCTATGGCTACACCTTC.

This clone has a handful of counts. The chain has TRBV13 and TRBJ1-3; D possibly corresponds to TRBD1 (6 bases). The CDR3 is 17 residues long. Germline V gives CDR1 PRHDT, CDR2 FYEKMQ (reference sequence). V shed 7 bases and J shed 0 bases, with 19 bases lying between them. The CDR3 coding sequence is TGTGCCAGCACCTTGCGGGGGGGCCGTAGCTCTGGAAACACCATATATTTT. It is translated as CASTLRGGRSSGNTIYF.

The chain joins TRBV28 to TRBJ2-7; 8 bases match TRBD2. CDR1 is MDHEN, CDR2 SYDVKM, per germline. V trimming: 8 bases; J trimming: 0 bases; junction bases outside the gene matches: 9. The length of the CDR3 is 15 residues. The chain's CDR3 is CASRISGGGSYEQYF. The CDR3 DNA sequence: TGTGCCAGCCGAATATCGGGGGGGGGCTCCTACGAGCAGTACTTC.

V and J are TRBV7-7 and TRBJ2-5; TRBD2 might be the D (7 bases). The CDR3 runs 16 residues. From germline, CDR1 is SSHAT and CDR2 FNYEAQ (reference sequence). Trimming removed 4 bases from V and 5 bases from J, with 20 bases in between. The CDR3 DNA reads TGTGCCAGCAGCTCACCTACAGGGAGGGGAGGGGAGACCCAGTACTTC. It translates to CASSSPTGRGGETQYF.

V usage is TRBV14 and J usage is TRBJ2-1, with D possibly being TRBD1 (5 bases). The CDR3 totals 15 residues. V dropped 3 bases and J dropped 9 bases, with 18 bases sitting between them. Germline lookup yields CDR1 SGHDN and CDR2 FVKESK. The CDR3 region is CASSQDWSRVTEQFF. CDR3 DNA sequence: TGTGCCAGCAGCCAGGATTGGTCCAGGGTCACTGAGCAGTTCTTC.

The V gene is TRBV2, the J gene TRBJ2-3, with 10 bases lining up with TRBD2. Trimming took 6 bases from V and 5 from J; bases not matched to a gene: 8. Germline values: CDR1 SNHLY, CDR2 FYNNEI. CDR3 length equals 15 residues. CDR3: CASRAVAGGEDTQYF. CDR3 DNA: TGTGCCAGCAGAGCCGTAGCGGGGGGAGAAGATACGCAGTATTTT. Looking up the rest from reference TRBV2 and TRBJ2-3 gives the full variable domain: EPEVTQTPSHQVTQMGQEVILRCVPISNHLYFYWYRQILGQKVEFLVSFYNNEISEKSEIFDDQFSVERPDGSNFTLKIRSTKLEDSAMYFCASRAVAGGEDTQYFGPGTRLTVL.

The genes are TRBV6-5 and TRBJ2-7; the D gene is possibly TRBD1 (5 bases). This CDR3 region has 12 residues. Trimming removed 5 bases from V and 6 bases from J, with 11 bases in between. The germline gives CDR1 MNHEY, CDR2 SVGAGI. The CDR3 here is CASSGQPCEQYF. CDR3 sequence (DNA): TGTGCCAGCAGTGGACAACCCTGCGAGCAGTACTTC.

The chain employs TRBV7-9 and TRBJ1-2, with 9 bases identical to TRBD1. V trimming: 5 bases; J trimming: 0 bases; junction bases outside the gene matches: 13. The CDR3 totals 18 residues. The germline CDR1 and CDR2 sequences are SEHNR and FQNEAQ (reference sequence). This chain's CDR3 is CASSVPDRGTGTNYGYTF. The CDR3 region has the DNA TGTGCCAGCAGCGTACCCGATAGGGGGACAGGGACTAACTATGGCTACACCTTC. Full variable domain (rest looked up from reference TRBV7-9 and TRBJ1-2): DTGVSQNPRHKITKRGQNVTFRCDPISEHNRLYWYRQTLGQGPEFLTYFQNEAQLEKSRLLSDRFSAERPKGSFSTLEIQRTEQGDSAMYLCASSVPDRGTGTNYGYTFGSGTRLTVV.

V is TRBV18 and J is TRBJ1-2, with 7 bases identical to TRBD1. The ends lost 3 bases at V and 11 bases at J; junction bases unmatched: 12. There are 14 residues in the CDR3. Germline V gene lookup returns CDR1 KGHSH and CDR2 LQKENI. CDR3: CASSPAEGGNSYTF. CDR3 nucleotides: TGTGCCAGCTCACCCGCGGAAGGGGGCAATTCGTACACCTTC.

The rearrangement links TRBV5-1 to TRBJ1-4, with D hard to call. There are 14 residues in the CDR3. Trimming removed 4 bases from V and 0 bases from J, with 7 bases in between. Germline V gives CDR1 SGHRS, CDR2 YFSETQ. Here the CDR3 reads CASSTLATNEKLFF. The CDR3 DNA reads TGCGCCAGCAGCACGTTAGCAACTAATGAAAAACTGTTTTTT.

This clone was seen just once. V and J are TRBV5-1 and TRBJ2-7; tentative D call: TRBD1 (6 bases). CDR3 length equals 15 residues. Trimming cost V 4 bases and J 3 bases, with 17 bases left between them. Germline V lookup: CDR1 SGHRS, CDR2 YFSETQ. The DNA of the CDR3 is TGCGCCAGCAGCAACGCTCCCGGGACATACTACGAGCAGTACTTC. It yields the protein CASSNAPGTYYEQYF.

The J gene is TRBJ1-4, the V gene TRBV28; D gene ambiguous. Trimming removed 2 bases at V and 7 bases at J, with 11 bases between. The CDR3 sequence is 14 residues long. The germline V gene has CDR1 MDHEN and CDR2 SYDVKM. CDR3 in DNA: TGTGCCAGCAGTTTAGCGGGGATAGTTGAAAAACTGTTTTTT. Its translation is CASSLAGIVEKLFF.

This chain links TRBV6-1 with TRBJ2-2, with 7 bases lining up with TRBD2. The CDR3 sequence is 18 residues long. Losses at the gene ends were 2 bases for V and 1 base for J; bases not matched to a gene: 10. Germline assignment: CDR1 MNHNS and CDR2 SASEGT. CDR3 loop: CASSEIRRLAGNTGELFF. As DNA, the CDR3 is TGTGCCAGCAGTGAAATCCGAAGACTAGCCGGGAACACCGGGGAGCTGTTTTTT.

This chain joins TRBV10-2 and TRBJ2-7; D is perhaps TRBD1 (7 bases). Looked up from germline, CDR1 is WSHSY and CDR2 is SAAADI. The CDR3 totals 15 residues. Between the trimmed V and J ends, which lost 7 bases and 5 bases, there was a span of 21 bases. CDR3 sequence reads: CASTGLQGGGDEQYF. The CDR3 nucleotides are TGCGCCAGCACGGGATTGCAGGGGGGTGGGGACGAGCAGTACTTC.

V gene TRBV5-1 combines with J gene TRBJ1-1, with D uncertain. V shed 4 bases and J shed 1 base, with 17 bases lying between them. Per germline, CDR1 SGHRS and CDR2 YFSETQ. The CDR3 spans 16 residues. DNA of the CDR3: TGCGCCAGCAGCCGGGGAGGGATAGCGCAGAACACTGAAGCTTTCTTT. Translated, it gives CASSRGGIAQNTEAFF.

The V gene is TRBV18, the J gene TRBJ2-5; D not resolved. The CDR3 consists of 12 residues. The V end lost 0 bases, the J end lost 9 bases, and 8 bases lay between the germline ends. Germline V gene lookup returns CDR1 KGHSH and CDR2 LQKENI. CDR3 in DNA: TGTGCCAGCTCACCACCCGGCGGAGCCCAGTACTTC. This gives the protein CASSPPGGAQYF.

This clone was seen once. The chain couples TRBV5-1 to TRBJ1-1, with a weak D call TRBD1 (5 bases). Germline-derived CDR1 and CDR2 are SGHRS and YFSETQ. The CDR3 is 14 residues long. V was shortened by 2 bases and J by 10 bases, with 18 bases between the two germline ends. DNA for the CDR3: TGCGCCAGCAGCTTAGATGGGGATGGGGCTAGAGCTTTCTTT. Translation gives CASSLDGDGARAFF.

The V gene is TRBV7-9, the J gene TRBJ1-6; maybe TRBD1 (5 bases). This CDR3 region has 18 residues. CDR1 and CDR2 (germline): SEHNR, FQNEAQ (reference sequence). The germline V and J ends were trimmed by 4 bases and 0 bases, with 16 bases remaining between them. CDR3 sequence reads: CASSSSRDGSSYNSPLHF. CDR3 DNA sequence: TGTGCCAGCAGCTCCTCCCGGGACGGGAGCTCCTATAATTCACCCCTCCACTTT. Based on the CDR3 plus reference TRBV7-9 and TRBJ1-6, the full variable domain is DTGVSQNPRHKITKRGQNVTFRCDPISEHNRLYWYRQTLGQGPEFLTYFQNEAQLEKSRLLSDRFSAERPKGSFSTLEIQRTEQGDSAMYLCASSSSRDGSSYNSPLHFGNGTRLTVT.

The V and J genes are TRBV10-3 and TRBJ1-2; unclear D gene. CDR1 is ENHRY, CDR2 SYGVKD, per germline. This CDR3 contains 12 residues. The V gene lost 2 bases and the J gene lost 8 bases, with 9 bases spanning the gap. CDR3 in DNA: TGTGCCATCAGTGAGGATGGGAGAGGCTACACCTTC. It codes for CAISEDGRGYTF.

The rearrangement links TRBV19 to TRBJ2-4; 8 nucleotides line up with TRBD1. The CDR3 has 14 amino acids. Germline assignment: CDR1 LNHDA and CDR2 SQIVND (reference sequence). The ends lost 3 bases at V and 4 bases at J; junction bases unmatched: 2. As DNA, the CDR3 is TGTGCCAGTAGTATTCAGGGGGCGAAAAACATTCAGTACTTC. Protein: CASSIQGAKNIQYF.

The V call is TRBV5-1, the J call TRBJ1-1; D gene unclear. Looked up from germline, CDR1 is SGHRS and CDR2 is YFSETQ. The CDR3 is made up of 17 amino acids. V was trimmed by 4 bases and J by 5 bases, leaving 24 bases between them. CDR3 sequence reads: CASSPGSIRGTRTEAFF. In DNA, the CDR3 is TGCGCCAGCAGCCCCGGTAGTATACGGGGAACTAGAACTGAAGCTTTCTTT.

The chain employs TRBV25-1 and TRBJ2-5, with a tentative D call TRBD1 (6 bases). The CDR3 loop spans 13 amino acids. Germline CDR1 is MGHDK and CDR2 is SYGVNS. Trimming cost V 5 bases and J 7 bases, with 14 bases left between them. The CDR3 region is CASSWTADGTQYF. The CDR3 DNA reads as TGTGCCAGCAGTTGGACAGCGGACGGGACCCAGTACTTC.

V gene TRBV4-1 combines with J gene TRBJ2-7; 8 bases fit TRBD2. Germline V CDR1 and CDR2: MGHRA, YSYEKL. The CDR3 runs 14 residues. Trimming at V came to 4 bases and at J to 2 bases, leaving 4 bases not matched to a gene. DNA for the CDR3: TGCGCCAGCAGCCGGAGCGGGGGCCCCTACGAGCAGTACTTC. Its translation: CASSRSGGPYEQYF.

This clone has only a few counts. The rearrangement uses TRBV1 and TRBJ2-2; the table's TRBD2 call for D was not verified on the DNA. TRBV1 constitutes a pseudogene. The CDR3 sequence is 15 residues long. CDR3 amino acids: CTSSQDGGLAGELFF. The CDR3 region has the DNA TGCACCAGCAGCCAAGACGGAGGTCTGGCCGGGGAGCTGTTTTTT.

The chain has TRBV7-9 and TRBJ1-2; 9 bases align to TRBD1. This CDR3 region has 16 residues. Germline V gene lookup returns CDR1 SEHNR and CDR2 FQNEAQ (reference sequence). The trim removed 4 bases at V and 8 bases at J, leaving 14 bases unmatched. In DNA, the CDR3 is TGTGCCAGCAGCTCAAACAAAGGGACAGGGCTTGGCGGCTACACCTTC. Its translation is CASSSNKGTGLGGYTF.

V usage is TRBV9 and J usage is TRBJ2-3; 10 positions agree with TRBD1. This CDR3 has 16 amino acids. V shed 0 bases and J 3 bases; nucleotides not matched to a gene: 4. Looked up from germline, CDR1 is SGDLS and CDR2 is YYNGEE. CDR3: CASSVVGQGRTDTQYF. The CDR3 DNA reads as TGTGCCAGCAGCGTAGTGGGACAGGGGAGGACAGATACGCAGTATTTT.

The V call is TRBV4-1, the J call TRBJ2-1, with 7 bases matching TRBD2. This CDR3 spans 15 amino acids. V lost 3 bases to trimming and J lost 5 bases; unmatched junction nucleotides: 7. Germline V gene data show CDR1 as MGHRA and CDR2 as YSYEKL. The CDR3 here is CASSHNGGGHNEQFF. In DNA form, the CDR3 reads TGCGCCAGCAGCCATAATGGCGGGGGACACAATGAGCAGTTCTTC.

V usage is TRBV29-1 and J usage is TRBJ1-1; 7 bases are a match to TRBD1. Germline CDR1 reads SQVTM; CDR2 reads ANQGSEA. Trimming took 3 bases from V and 6 from J; bases not matched to a gene: 10. The CDR3 length is 14 residues. CDR3 DNA sequence: TGCAGCGTTGATATGACAGGGACATCATCTGAAGCTTTCTTT. This codes for CSVDMTGTSSEAFF.

This clone was counted a few times. This sequence joins TRBV9 and TRBJ2-2; 13 bases match TRBD2. Germline V lookup: CDR1 SGDLS, CDR2 YYNGEE. Germline trimming cut 4 bases from V and 7 bases from J; bases unmatched to any gene: 4. This CDR3 comprises 15 residues. The CDR3 DNA follows: TGTGCCAGCAGCACTAGCGGGGGGGCCGTCGGGGAGCTGTTTTTT. Its protein product is CASSTSGGAVGELFF. The variable domain in full, with the rest retrieved from reference TRBV9 and TRBJ2-2, is DSGVTQTPKHLITATGQRVTLRCSPRSGDLSVYWYQQSLDQGLQFLIQYYNGEERAKGNILERFSAQQFPDLHSELNLSSLELGDSALYFCASSTSGGAVGELFFGEGSRLTVL.

The chain couples TRBV19 to TRBJ1-2; D might be TRBD1 (6 bases). V gave up 3 bases and J gave up 4 bases, with 15 bases separating them. Germline lookup yields CDR1 LNHDA and CDR2 SQIVND (reference sequence). The CDR3 totals 15 residues. In DNA form, the CDR3 reads TGTGCCAGTAGTATTTTGGGCACAGGGCCCTATGGCTACACCTTC. It yields the protein CASSILGTGPYGYTF.